The rows below give T cell receptor beta chains drawn from one sample of a study of T cell responses to AZD1222 COVID-19 vaccine. Here immunoSEQ multiplex PCR was the method, and the copy in TCRdb shows in-frame clones only, minus some. The sample contains fewer than 150,000 clones, roughly 91% of which appear only once. The sequenced sample was peripheral blood, obtained 28 days after the second AZD1222 dose. The origin of the receptors is an adult who received the AZD1222 COVID-19 vaccine. The CDR3 runs from the conserved cysteine through the conserved F or W. A D gene is named only where the DNA matches it firmly. A row's size may be missing; if present it is once, few, many or a size class.

D: -; J: TRBJ1-4; V: TRBV18; size: -; DNA: TGTGCCAGCTCTCCCGGACAGAATGAAAAACTGTTTTTT; CDR3: CASSPGQNEKLFF
D: -; J: TRBJ1-2; V: TRBV7-9; size: -; DNA: TGTGCCAGCACCCTCGGAGGGGGTACTAACTATGGCTACACCTTC; CDR3: CASTLGGGTNYGYTF
D: -; J: TRBJ1-1; V: TRBV7-8; size: -; DNA: TGTGCCAGCAGGGAACAAGGGAACACTGAAGCTTTCTTT; CDR3: CASREQGNTEAFF
D: -; J: TRBJ1-2; V: TRBV27; size: -; DNA: TGTGCCAGCAGTTTATCGGGAGGAGGGGGTAAAAACTATGGCTACACCTTC; CDR3: CASSLSGGGGKNYGYTF
D: TRBD2; J: TRBJ2-3; V: TRBV9; size: -; DNA: TGTGCCAGCAGCCAAGCGGGGGGCACAGATACGCAGTATTTT; CDR3: CASSQAGGTDTQYF
D: -; J: TRBJ2-1; V: TRBV15; size: -; DNA: TGTGCCACCAGCTCCCGTCGCGAAAGCCATGAGCAGTTCTTC; CDR3: CATSSRRESHEQFF
D: -; J: TRBJ2-5; V: TRBV6-4; size: -; DNA: TGTGCCAGCAGCCCCGGACCCCGTCAGACCCAGTACTTC; CDR3: CASSPGPRQTQYF
D: -; J: TRBJ1-2; V: TRBV7-2; size: -; DNA: TGTGCCAGCAGCTTAGCAGAAGGCAATCTAGGCTACACCTTC; CDR3: CASSLAEGNLGYTF
D: TRBD1; J: TRBJ1-2; V: TRBV7-8; size: -; DNA: TGTGCCAGCAGCTTAGCCCGGACAGGTTATGGCTACACCTTC; CDR3: CASSLARTGYGYTF
D: TRBD2; J: TRBJ2-1; V: TRBV4-3; size: -; DNA: TGCGCCAGCAGCCAAGGGGGGGGTGAGCAGTTCTTC; CDR3: CASSQGGGEQFF
D: -; J: TRBJ1-5; V: TRBV28; size: once; DNA: TGTGCCAGCAGACGGTATAGCAATCAGCCCCAGCATTTT; CDR3: CASRRYSNQPQHF
D: TRBD1; J: TRBJ1-1; V: TRBV6-5; size: -; DNA: TGTGCCAGCAGTTGGCAGGGGGGAACTGAAGCTTTCTTT; CDR3: CASSWQGGTEAFF
D: -; J: TRBJ1-1; V: TRBV19; size: -; DNA: TGTGCCAGTACCCATGCGGTCAGGTTGAACACTGAAGCTTTCTTT; CDR3: CASTHAVRLNTEAFF
D: TRBD1; J: TRBJ2-5; V: TRBV27; size: -; DNA: TGTGCCAGCAGTTCGCGGGACAGGGAAATTGAGACCCAGTACTTC; CDR3: CASSSRDREIETQYF
D: TRBD1; J: TRBJ2-5; V: TRBV19; size: -; DNA: TGTGCCAGTAGTCCCAGGACAGGGGGCGCCTCAGAGACCCAGTACTTC; CDR3: CASSPRTGGASETQYF
D: TRBD2; J: TRBJ2-7; V: TRBV7-9; size: -; DNA: TGTGCCAGCAGCCAAGGACTAGCGGGATTTCCCACCGGCTACGAGCAGTACTTC; CDR3: CASSQGLAGFPTGYEQYF
D: -; J: TRBJ1-2; V: TRBV11-2; size: -; DNA: TGTGCCAGCACCTGGGAGTTCTATGGCTACACCTTC; CDR3: CASTWEFYGYTF
D: -; J: TRBJ2-6; V: TRBV6-6; size: -; DNA: TGTGCCAGCAGTCCCGTTCAGGGAGGAGGCTCTGGGGCCAACGTCCTGACTTTC; CDR3: CASSPVQGGGSGANVLTF
D: TRBD1; J: TRBJ1-1; V: TRBV28; size: -; DNA: TGTGCCAGCAGCTCCCTAGGCCCTCCAGGGGGCGAGGGTGAAGCTTTCTTT; CDR3: CASSSLGPPGGEGEAFF
D: TRBD2; J: TRBJ2-1; V: TRBV7-3; size: -; DNA: TGTGCCAGCAGCCCCGGACTAGCGGGAGTTCCTTACAATGAGCAGTTCTTC; CDR3: CASSPGLAGVPYNEQFF
D: -; J: TRBJ2-7; V: TRBV6-5; size: -; DNA: TGTGCCAGCAGTAAATCTCAGGGAACCTACGAGCAGTACTTC; CDR3: CASSKSQGTYEQYF
D: -; J: TRBJ1-4; V: TRBV14; size: -; DNA: TGTGCCAGCAGCGAGCTTGATGCAACTAATGAAAAACTGTTTTTT; CDR3: CASSELDATNEKLFF
D: TRBD2; J: TRBJ2-3; V: TRBV6-6; size: -; DNA: TGTGCCAGCAGTTACCGACTAGCGGGACTCACAGATACGCAGTATTTT; CDR3: CASSYRLAGLTDTQYF
D: -; J: TRBJ2-1; V: TRBV7-3; size: few; DNA: TGTGCCAGCAGCTCCTCGGGGGGACAAAAAACCAATGAGCAGTTCTTC; CDR3: CASSSSGGQKTNEQFF
D: -; J: TRBJ1-1; V: TRBV6-2/TRBV6-3; size: -; DNA: TGTGCCAGCAGCTTCGGATTCGGAGGATTGAACACTGAAGCTTTCTTT; CDR3: CASSFGFGGLNTEAFF
D: -; J: TRBJ2-7; V: TRBV5-6; size: once; DNA: TGTGCCAGCAGCATACTCAGCGAGCACGAGCAGTACTTC; CDR3: CASSILSEHEQYF
D: -; J: TRBJ2-1; V: TRBV7-2; size: -; DNA: TGTGCCAGCAGCCAGTTCGGAGCCTACAATGAGCAGTTCTTC; CDR3: CASSQFGAYNEQFF
D: TRBD1; J: TRBJ1-2; V: TRBV6-5; size: -; DNA: TGTGCCAGCAGTTACAGGGGGCAGGGAGGCTACACCTTC; CDR3: CASSYRGQGGYTF
D: -; J: TRBJ1-1; V: TRBV14; size: once; DNA: TGTGCCAGCAGCTTCGTATTGGGCACTGAAGCTTTCTTT; CDR3: CASSFVLGTEAFF
D: -; J: TRBJ2-1; V: TRBV10-3; size: -; DNA: TGTGCCATCAGTGTATCCATGGTAGAGACCTCCTACAATGAGCAGTTCTTC; CDR3: CAISVSMVETSYNEQFF
D: TRBD1; J: TRBJ1-2; V: TRBV5-1; size: -; DNA: TGCGCCAGCAGCCAAGTTCCGGGACAGGGGCGACTAGACTATGGCTACACCTTC; CDR3: CASSQVPGQGRLDYGYTF